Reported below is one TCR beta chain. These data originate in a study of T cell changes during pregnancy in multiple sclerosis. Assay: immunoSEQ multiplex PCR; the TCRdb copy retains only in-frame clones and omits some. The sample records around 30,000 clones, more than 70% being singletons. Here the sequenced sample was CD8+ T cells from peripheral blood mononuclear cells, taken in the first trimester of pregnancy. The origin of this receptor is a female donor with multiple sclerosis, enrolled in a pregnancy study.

The CDR3 region is CASRDTTGSEAFF. In DNA, the CDR3 is TGTGCCAGCAGAGACACAACAGGGTCTGAAGCTTTCTTT. The genes are TRBV28 and TRBJ1-1, with D possibly TRBD1 on 6 matching bases. CDR3 size: 13 residues. Looked up from germline, CDR1 is MDHEN and CDR2 is SYDVKM. Trimming left V 6 bases short and J 6 bases short, with 14 bases between.